This T cell receptor (beta chain) was captured by sequencing in a study of blood T cell repertoires in COVID-19. The wider study: Samples of COVID-19 (acute and convalescent) were obtained from the United States, Italy and Spain.

The CDR3 loop spans 15 amino acids. Germline CDR1 reads MNHEY; CDR2 reads SMNVEV (reference sequence). V dropped 3 bases and J dropped 3 bases, with 15 bases sitting between them. Profiled with immunoSEQ multiplex PCR; TCRdb holds only in-frame clones, not every one. The sample gives fewer than 250,000 clones, approximately 90% of which show up once; approximately 2.4% is in the top ten. This chain links TRBV27 with TRBJ2-7; no definite D call. The source is a man aged 25 to 40 with COVID-19, enrolled during active disease. The source material was peripheral blood. CDR3 sequence (DNA): TGTGCCAGCAGTTTCCAGGATCCAACCCGCTACGAGCAGTACTTC. Translating gives CASSFQDPTRYEQYF.